The T cell receptor beta chain described here comes from a study of lymphopenia after photon versus proton radiotherapy. Study conclusions and caveats: After the lymphocyte nadir, photon-treated repertoires showed oligoclonal expansion, especially of CD8+ Temra cells. In patients who died, overall survival fell as post-nadir TCR diversity dropped more. Under photons, naive T cells and diversity fell while effector/memory populations rose. Authors raise, but do not show, better survival with proton therapy.

Trimming took off 2 bases at V and 2 bases at J, with 10 bases between the two ends. Germline loops: CDR1 SGHTA, CDR2 FQGTGA. The CDR3 has 16 amino acids. The protocol was immunoSEQ multiplex PCR, while the TCRdb copy is restricted to in-frame clones and leaves out a portion. The sample records around 59,000 clones, about 88% being singletons. This clone is a singleton in its sample. Its antigen is currently unknown. Here the sequenced sample was peripheral blood, taken from a patient treated with proton-based radiotherapy. V and J are TRBV7-3 and TRBJ2-6, with D possibly matching TRBD2 (6 bases). The TCR was taken from a man between 60 and 75 years old with pancreatic cancer. In nucleotides, the CDR3 is TGTGCCAGCAGCTTACGGGGGTCGGCTGGGGCCAACGTCCTGACTTTC. It encodes CASSLRGSAGANVLTF.